This entry lists 17 T cell receptor beta chains sequenced from one sample in a study of cytomegalovirus exposure and HLA in healthy donors. Primers: 60 Vbeta forward and 13 Jbeta reverse. Assay: immunoSEQ multiplex PCR; the TCRdb copy retains only in-frame clones and omits some. The sample yields about 200,000 clones, 86% seen once. What was sequenced was PBMCs. These receptors all come from a woman in her 30s in good health and CMV-seronegative.

J is TRBJ2-7 and V is TRBV28; D not resolved. V gave up 3 bases and J gave up 0 bases, with 12 bases separating them. This CDR3 is built from 15 residues. Germline CDR1 MDHEN, CDR2 SYDVKM. The CDR3 coding sequence is TGTGCCAGCAGTTTCACATGGGCAAGCTCCTACGAGCAGTACTTC. Translated: CASSFTWASSYEQYF.

The chain couples TRBV5-6 to TRBJ2-3; D call uncertain. The CDR3 extends over 14 amino acids. In germline, CDR1 is SGHDT, CDR2 YYEEEE. V was pared by 0 bases and J by 0 bases, with 5 bases between. DNA of the CDR3: TGTGCCAGCAGCTTGGTTCCAAGCACAGATACGCAGTATTTT. Translation gives CASSLVPSTDTQYF.

This chain joins TRBV27 and TRBJ2-7, with 12 bases identical to TRBD2. J was trimmed by 5 bases and V by 5 bases; bases with no gene match: 10. From germline, CDR1 is MNHEY and CDR2 SMNVEV (reference sequence). The CDR3 is made up of 16 amino acids. CDR3 protein: CASSLTSGSTVDEQYF. CDR3 sequence (DNA): TGTGCCAGCAGTCTGACTAGCGGGAGTACAGTCGACGAGCAGTACTTC.

This rearrangement joins TRBV30 to TRBJ2-1, with a weak D call TRBD2 (7 bases). The CDR3 consists of 13 residues. The V end lost 4 bases, the J end lost 7 bases, and 14 bases lay between the germline ends. The germline V gene has CDR1 GTSNPN and CDR2 SVGIG (reference sequence). The CDR3 protein is CAWTRGGGNEQFF. The DNA for the CDR3 is TGTGCCTGGACGAGGGGGGGCGGGAATGAGCAGTTCTTC.

The chain couples TRBV2 to TRBJ2-7; no firm D call. The germline V and J ends were trimmed by 2 bases and 1 base, with 9 bases remaining between them. Germline V gene lookup returns CDR1 SNHLY and CDR2 FYNNEI. The CDR3 extends over 14 amino acids. This chain's CDR3 is CASSEQVISYEQYF. DNA for the CDR3: TGTGCCAGCAGTGAACAGGTAATTTCCTACGAGCAGTACTTC.

The chain carries TRBV28 and TRBJ2-5; 11 bases are shared with TRBD2. Unmatched junction bases numbered 17, after V lost 3 bases and J lost 5 bases. Looked up from germline, CDR1 is MDHEN and CDR2 is SYDVKM. This CDR3 has 19 amino acids. The CDR3 region has the DNA TGTGCCAGCAGTTTCCCCCCGGGACTAGCGGCTTCTCCGGCGGAGACCCAGTACTTC. The encoded protein is CASSFPPGLAASPAETQYF.

The chain joins TRBV5-1 to TRBJ2-3, with 8 nucleotides matching TRBD2. Trimming removed 2 bases from V and 3 bases from J; junction bases left unmatched: 5. This CDR3 contains 15 residues. The germline V gene encodes CDR1 SGHRS and CDR2 YFSETQ. The CDR3 region is CASSLTGTSTDTQYF. The CDR3 nucleotides are TGCGCCAGCAGCTTAACCGGGACTAGTACAGATACGCAGTATTTT.

This chain links TRBV2 with TRBJ1-2; the D is unclear. The V gene lost 5 bases and the J gene lost 2 bases, with 21 bases spanning the gap. CDR1 and CDR2 from the germline V gene are SNHLY and FYNNEI. CDR3 length: 17 residues. The CDR3 is CASSPRGYLSPNYGYTF. CDR3 nucleotides: TGTGCCAGCAGTCCAAGAGGGTATTTGAGCCCGAACTATGGCTACACCTTC.

The chain combines TRBV28 with TRBJ1-1; 7 nucleotides agree with TRBD1. V lost 7 bases and J lost 0; bases outside the gene matches: 2. Germline V gives CDR1 MDHEN, CDR2 SYDVKM. This CDR3 has 13 residues. CDR3 region: CASTDRVNTEAFF. For the CDR3, the DNA is TGTGCCAGCACAGACAGGGTGAACACTGAAGCTTTCTTT.

The rearrangement uses TRBV28 and TRBJ2-7; 11 nucleotides align to TRBD2. The CDR3 runs 18 residues. Germline V CDR1 and CDR2: MDHEN, SYDVKM. With V trimmed by 5 bases and J by 0 bases, 12 bases remained unmatched. The CDR3 nucleotides are TGTGCCAGCAGTCCTACCGGGACTAGCGGAGTCAGCTCCTACGAGCAGTACTTC. Amino acids: CASSPTGTSGVSSYEQYF.

The genes are TRBV5-1 and TRBJ2-1; 15 positions agree with TRBD2. Unmatched junction bases numbered 8, after V lost 4 bases and J lost 6 bases. Germline V gene data show CDR1 as SGHRS and CDR2 as YFSETQ. CDR3 length: 17 amino acids. This CDR3 is CASSPRMGLAGGNEQFF. The CDR3 DNA follows: TGCGCCAGCAGCCCGAGAATGGGACTAGCGGGGGGCAATGAGCAGTTCTTC.

This clone was counted a few times. Distinct nucleotide sequences in the sample also encode this CDR3. V usage is TRBV18 and J usage is TRBJ2-3; possible D gene TRBD2, 5 bases. CDR3 size: 12 residues. The germline V gene encodes CDR1 KGHSH and CDR2 LQKENI. V lost 6 bases, J lost 1 base, and 5 bases lay in between. CDR3 in amino acids: CASSGGTDTQYF. CDR3 in DNA: TGTGCCAGCTCCGGGGGCACAGATACGCAGTATTTT.

The chain uses TRBV30 and TRBJ2-2; D is ambiguous. This CDR3 has 12 amino acids. CDR1 is GTSNPN, CDR2 SVGIG, per germline (reference sequence). The V end was cut by 4 bases, the J end by 7 bases, with 10 bases between. CDR3 region: CAWTLSGGELFF. The CDR3 DNA reads TGTGCCTGGACTTTATCAGGCGGGGAGCTGTTTTTT.

The sample holds a few counts of this clone. The chain carries TRBV2 and TRBJ2-7, with D possibly TRBD1 on 6 matching bases. This CDR3 is 14 amino acids long. Trimming removed 5 bases at V and 2 bases at J, with 13 bases between. CDR1 and CDR2 (germline): SNHLY, FYNNEI. The CDR3: CASSSTGRTYEQYF. The CDR3 nucleotides read TGTGCCAGCAGTTCGACAGGCCGTACCTACGAGCAGTACTTC. Full variable domain (missing parts from reference TRBV2 and TRBJ2-7): EPEVTQTPSHQVTQMGQEVILRCVPISNHLYFYWYRQILGQKVEFLVSFYNNEISEKSEIFDDQFSVERPDGSNFTLKIRSTKLEDSAMYFCASSSTGRTYEQYFGPGTRLTVT.

The CDR3 spells CASSTPLHSSGANVLTF. DNA of the CDR3: TGTGCCAGTAGTACACCCCTCCACAGCTCTGGGGCCAACGTCCTGACTTTC. The rearrangement uses TRBV19 and TRBJ2-6; D not resolved. CDR3 length: 17 amino acids. V was pared by 4 bases and J by 0 bases, with 13 bases between. Germline V CDR1 and CDR2: LNHDA, SQIVND (reference sequence).

The chain recombines TRBV10-1 with TRBJ2-7, with 10 nucleotides matching TRBD2. The CDR3 spans 16 residues. V lost 2 bases, J lost 6 bases, and 10 bases stayed unmatched. From germline, CDR1 is WNHNN and CDR2 SYGVQD (reference sequence). CDR3 region: CASSERWGLASGEQYF. CDR3 bases: TGCGCCAGCAGTGAGCGATGGGGACTAGCGTCGGGCGAGCAGTACTTC.

This clone was detected once. Germline is not matched at one junction end, which may reflect a read error. The chain uses TRBV6-1 and TRBJ1-1; 7 bases line up with TRBD1. CDR3 size: 15 residues. Germline-derived CDR1 and CDR2 are MNHNS and SASEGT. CDR3 region: CVSSEERDRNTEAFF. In nucleotides, the CDR3 is TGTGTCAGCAGTGAAGAGAGGGACAGAAACACTGAAGCTTTCTTT.